The TCR beta chain under discussion was sequenced for a study of beta chain features in type 1 diabetes. Study-wide findings and caveats: In comparison with healthy donors, patients had naive, central memory and Treg TCRB repertoires that appeared more similar. Whether HLA type affects TCRB rearrangement stayed undetermined in the present work. There was a moderate but significant shortening of TCRB CDR3s in all four CD4+ subsets of Type 1 diabetes patients.

Purities in excess of 95% were seen in all sorted populations. V lost 0 bases and J 3 bases, leaving 12 bases between the germline ends. CDR3 length: 15 amino acids. The germline CDR1 and CDR2 sequences are LNHNV and YYDKDF (reference sequence). This clone turned up a few times. Its antigen remains unknown. Every isolated RNA sample was fully reverse transcribed, so sequencing captured expressed TCRB transcripts. Some clones are missing from TCRdb's copy, which holds only in-frame ones; the method was immunoSEQ multiplex PCR. This repertoire shows 150,000 to 200,000 clones, roughly 7.1% found once; its top ten account for roughly 0.97%.

The V and J genes are TRBV15 and TRBJ2-7; a weak D match, TRBD2 (7 bases). The clonotype originates from a middle-aged woman with type 1 diabetes. Sequencing used central memory CD4+ T cells from blood. The CDR3 coding sequence is TGTGCCACCAGCAGAGAGAGGGGGGGTAGCTACGAGCAGTACTTC. Translating gives CATSRERGGSYEQYF.